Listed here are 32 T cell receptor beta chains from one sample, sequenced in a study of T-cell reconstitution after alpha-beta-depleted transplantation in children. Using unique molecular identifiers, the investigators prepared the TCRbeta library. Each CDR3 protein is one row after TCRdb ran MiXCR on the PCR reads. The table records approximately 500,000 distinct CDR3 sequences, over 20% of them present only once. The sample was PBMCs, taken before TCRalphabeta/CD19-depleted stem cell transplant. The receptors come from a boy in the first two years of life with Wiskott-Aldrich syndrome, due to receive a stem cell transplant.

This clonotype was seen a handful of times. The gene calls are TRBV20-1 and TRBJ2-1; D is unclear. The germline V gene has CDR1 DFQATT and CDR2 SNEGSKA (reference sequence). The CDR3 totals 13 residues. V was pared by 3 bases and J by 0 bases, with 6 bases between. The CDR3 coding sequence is TGCAGTGCTAGCACTATCTCCTACAATGAGCAGTTCTTC. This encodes CSASTISYNEQFF.

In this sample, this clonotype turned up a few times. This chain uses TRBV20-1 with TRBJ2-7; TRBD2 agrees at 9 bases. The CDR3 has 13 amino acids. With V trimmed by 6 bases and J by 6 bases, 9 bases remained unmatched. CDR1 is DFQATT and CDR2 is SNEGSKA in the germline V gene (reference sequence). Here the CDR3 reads CSAPEAGGGEQYF. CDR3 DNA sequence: TGCAGTGCCCCGGAAGCGGGAGGTGGCGAGCAGTACTTC.

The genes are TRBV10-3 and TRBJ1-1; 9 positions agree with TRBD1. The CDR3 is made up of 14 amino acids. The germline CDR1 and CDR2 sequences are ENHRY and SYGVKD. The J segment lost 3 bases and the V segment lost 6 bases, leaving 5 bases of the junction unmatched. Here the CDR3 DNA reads TGTGCCATCAGGGGGACAGGGATCGACACTGAAGCTTTCTTT. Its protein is CAIRGTGIDTEAFF.

The CDR3 protein is CASSVSGGGETQYF. In DNA form, the CDR3 reads TGTGCCAGCAGCGTCTCAGGGGGCGGAGAGACCCAGTACTTC. The chain has TRBV9 and TRBJ2-5; 8 bases are shared with TRBD1. In germline, CDR1 is SGDLS, CDR2 YYNGEE. J lost 4 bases, V lost 2 bases, and 4 bases had no gene match. CDR3 size: 14 residues.

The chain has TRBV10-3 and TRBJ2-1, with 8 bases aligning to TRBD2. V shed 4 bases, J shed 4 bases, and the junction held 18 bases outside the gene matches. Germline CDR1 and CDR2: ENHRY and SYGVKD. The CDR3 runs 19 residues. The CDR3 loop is CAISAKGRVAGIAYNEQFF. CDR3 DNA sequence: TGTGCCATCAGTGCTAAGGGGAGGGTAGCGGGAATCGCGTACAATGAGCAGTTCTTC.

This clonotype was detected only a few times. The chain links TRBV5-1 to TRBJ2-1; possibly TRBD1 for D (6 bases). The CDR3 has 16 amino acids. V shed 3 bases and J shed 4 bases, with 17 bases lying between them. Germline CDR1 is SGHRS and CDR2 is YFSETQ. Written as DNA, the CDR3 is TGCGCCAGCAGCTGGGGGCGTTCGAGGGATTACAATGAGCAGTTCTTC. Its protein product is CASSWGRSRDYNEQFF. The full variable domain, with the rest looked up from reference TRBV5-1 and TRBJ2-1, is KAGVTQTPRYLIKTRGQQVTLSCSPISGHRSVSWYQQTPGQGLQFLFEYFSETQRNKGNFPGRFSGRQFSNSRSEMNVSTLELGDSALYLCASSWGRSRDYNEQFFGPGTRLTVL.

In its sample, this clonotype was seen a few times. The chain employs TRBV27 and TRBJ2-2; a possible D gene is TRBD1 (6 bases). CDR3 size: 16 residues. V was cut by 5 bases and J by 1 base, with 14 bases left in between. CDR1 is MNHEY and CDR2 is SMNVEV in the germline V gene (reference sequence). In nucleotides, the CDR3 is TGTGCCAGCAGTCTTTCAGGGGCGGGGAACACCGGGGAGCTGTTTTTT. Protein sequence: CASSLSGAGNTGELFF.

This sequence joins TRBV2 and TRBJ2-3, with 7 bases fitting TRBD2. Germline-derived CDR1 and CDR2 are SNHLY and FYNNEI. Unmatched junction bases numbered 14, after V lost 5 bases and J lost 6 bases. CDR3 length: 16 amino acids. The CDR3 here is CASSKNGWEGSDTQYF. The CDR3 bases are TGTGCCAGCAGTAAAAATGGGTGGGAGGGTTCGGATACGCAGTATTTT.

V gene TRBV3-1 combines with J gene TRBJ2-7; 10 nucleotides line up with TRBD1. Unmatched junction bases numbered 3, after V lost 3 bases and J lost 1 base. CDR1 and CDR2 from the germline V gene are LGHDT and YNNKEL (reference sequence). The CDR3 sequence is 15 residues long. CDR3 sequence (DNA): TGTGCCAGCAGCCACAGGGACAGGGGATCCTACGAGCAGTACTTC. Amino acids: CASSHRDRGSYEQYF.

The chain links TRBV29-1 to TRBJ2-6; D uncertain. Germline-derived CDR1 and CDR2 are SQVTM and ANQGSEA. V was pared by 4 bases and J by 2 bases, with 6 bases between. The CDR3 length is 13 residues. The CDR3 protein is CSVARTGANVLTF. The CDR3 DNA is TGCAGCGTTGCTAGAACTGGGGCCAACGTCCTGACTTTC.

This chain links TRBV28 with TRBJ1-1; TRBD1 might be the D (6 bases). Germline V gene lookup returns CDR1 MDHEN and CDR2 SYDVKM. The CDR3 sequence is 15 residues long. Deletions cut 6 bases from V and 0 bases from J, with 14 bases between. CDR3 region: CASRYRAWVNTEAFF. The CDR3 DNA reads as TGTGCCAGCAGATACAGGGCTTGGGTGAACACTGAAGCTTTCTTT.

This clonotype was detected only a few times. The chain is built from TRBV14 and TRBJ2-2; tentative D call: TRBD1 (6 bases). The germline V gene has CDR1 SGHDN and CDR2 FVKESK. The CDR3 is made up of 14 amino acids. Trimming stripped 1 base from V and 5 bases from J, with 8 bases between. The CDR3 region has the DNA TGTGCCAGCAGCCAAGTCAGGGGTACCGGGGAGCTGTTTTTT. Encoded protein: CASSQVRGTGELFF.

The CDR3 DNA follows: TGTGCCAGCAGCCAACCTACTAGCGGACTAAACTACAATGAGCAGTTCTTC. This encodes CASSQPTSGLNYNEQFF. The chain recombines TRBV4-2 with TRBJ2-1, with TRBD2 matching 8 bases. The CDR3 loop spans 17 amino acids. The V segment lost 2 bases and the J segment 3 bases; nucleotides outside the gene matches: 9. The germline V gene encodes CDR1 LGHNA and CDR2 YNFKEQ.

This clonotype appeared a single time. CDR3 nucleotide sequence: TGTGCCACCAGCAGAGATCCCGCTAGCCTCTCCTACGAGCAGTACTTC. Its protein product is CATSRDPASLSYEQYF. The rearrangement joins TRBV15 to TRBJ2-7; tentative D call: TRBD2 (5 bases). This CDR3 has 16 amino acids. The germline V gene has CDR1 LNHNV and CDR2 YYDKDF (reference sequence). V was clipped by 0 bases and J by 0 bases, with 12 bases between them.

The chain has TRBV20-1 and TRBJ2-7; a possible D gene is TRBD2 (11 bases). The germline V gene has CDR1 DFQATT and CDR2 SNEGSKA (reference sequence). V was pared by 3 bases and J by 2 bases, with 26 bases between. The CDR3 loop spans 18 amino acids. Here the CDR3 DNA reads TGCAGTGCTAGGGGACAGGGGCTAGTAGCGGGAGGGCCCTACGAGCAGTACTTC. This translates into CSARGQGLVAGGPYEQYF.

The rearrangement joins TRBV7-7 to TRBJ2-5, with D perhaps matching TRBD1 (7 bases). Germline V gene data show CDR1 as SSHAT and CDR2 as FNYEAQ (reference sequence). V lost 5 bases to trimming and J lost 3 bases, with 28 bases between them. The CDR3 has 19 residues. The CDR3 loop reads CASSPHRGGGSSAKETQYF. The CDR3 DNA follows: TGTGCCAGCAGCCCACACAGGGGAGGAGGGAGTTCTGCAAAAGAGACCCAGTACTTC.

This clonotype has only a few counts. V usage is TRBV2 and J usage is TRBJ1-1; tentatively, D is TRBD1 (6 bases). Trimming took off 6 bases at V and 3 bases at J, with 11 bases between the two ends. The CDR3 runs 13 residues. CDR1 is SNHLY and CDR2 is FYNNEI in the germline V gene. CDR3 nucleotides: TGTGCCAGCAGAGCTACAGGGTACACTGAAGCTTTCTTT. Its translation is CASRATGYTEAFF.

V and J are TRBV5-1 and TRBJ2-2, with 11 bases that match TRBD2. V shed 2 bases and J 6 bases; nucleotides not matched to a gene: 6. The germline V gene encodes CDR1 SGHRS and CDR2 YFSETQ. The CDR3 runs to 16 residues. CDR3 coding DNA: TGCGCCAGCAGCTTTGTACTAGCGGGAGAGCCCGGGGAGCTGTTTTTT. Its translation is CASSFVLAGEPGELFF.

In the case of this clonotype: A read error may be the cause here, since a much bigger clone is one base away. DNA for the CDR3: TGTGCCAGCAGCCGACTAGCAGTCACAGATACGCAGTATTTT. Its translation is CASSRLAVTDTQYF. V gene TRBV3-1 combines with J gene TRBJ2-3; 7 bases are shared with TRBD2. This CDR3 region has 14 residues. Losses at the gene ends were 4 bases for V and 2 bases for J; bases not matched to a gene: 3. CDR1 and CDR2 (germline): LGHDT, YNNKEL (reference sequence).

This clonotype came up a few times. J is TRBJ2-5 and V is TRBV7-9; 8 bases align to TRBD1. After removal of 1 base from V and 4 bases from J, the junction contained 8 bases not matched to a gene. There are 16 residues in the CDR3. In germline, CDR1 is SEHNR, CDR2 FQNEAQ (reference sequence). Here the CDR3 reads CASSLVRTGRGETQYF. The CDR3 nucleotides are TGTGCCAGCAGCTTAGTCAGGACAGGGAGAGGAGAGACCCAGTACTTC.

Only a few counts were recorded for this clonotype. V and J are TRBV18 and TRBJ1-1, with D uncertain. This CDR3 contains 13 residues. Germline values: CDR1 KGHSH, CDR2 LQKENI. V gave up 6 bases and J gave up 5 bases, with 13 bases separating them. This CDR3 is CASSPFEGTEAFF. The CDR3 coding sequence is TGTGCCAGCTCCCCTTTTGAGGGAACTGAAGCTTTCTTT.

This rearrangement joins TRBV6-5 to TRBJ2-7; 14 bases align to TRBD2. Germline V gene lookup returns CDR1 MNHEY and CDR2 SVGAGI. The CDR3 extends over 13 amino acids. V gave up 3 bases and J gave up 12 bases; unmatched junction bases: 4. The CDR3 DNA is TGTGCCAGCAGTTATGGGACTAGCGGGAGAACGTACTTC. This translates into CASSYGTSGRTYF.

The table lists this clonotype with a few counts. CDR3: CASSFTSANTGELFF. CDR3 DNA sequence: TGTGCCAGCAGTTTTACCAGCGCGAACACCGGGGAGCTGTTTTTT. The chain uses TRBV27 and TRBJ2-2; D is undetermined. Germline V gene sequence: CDR1 MNHEY, CDR2 SMNVEV (reference sequence). The CDR3 runs 15 residues. Deletions cut 3 bases from V and 0 bases from J, with 8 bases between.

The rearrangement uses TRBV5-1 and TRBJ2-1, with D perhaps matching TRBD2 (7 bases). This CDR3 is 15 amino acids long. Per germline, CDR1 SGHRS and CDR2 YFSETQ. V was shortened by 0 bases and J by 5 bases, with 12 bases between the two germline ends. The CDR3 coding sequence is TGCGCCAGCAGCTTGGGGGGGGGCCAGGACAATGAGCAGTTCTTC. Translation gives CASSLGGGQDNEQFF.

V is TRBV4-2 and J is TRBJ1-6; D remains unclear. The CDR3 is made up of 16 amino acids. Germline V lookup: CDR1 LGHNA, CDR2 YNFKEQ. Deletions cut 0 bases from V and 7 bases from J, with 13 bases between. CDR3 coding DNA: TGTGCCAGCAGCCAAGATAGGAGGTTGGCGAATTCACCCCTCCACTTT. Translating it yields CASSQDRRLANSPLHF.

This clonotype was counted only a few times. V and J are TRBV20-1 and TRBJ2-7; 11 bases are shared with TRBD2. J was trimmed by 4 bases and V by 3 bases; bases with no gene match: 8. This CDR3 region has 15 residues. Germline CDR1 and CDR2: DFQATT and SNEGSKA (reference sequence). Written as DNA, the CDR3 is TGCAGTGCTAGCCCTACTAGCGGGGGACTATACGAGCAGTACTTC. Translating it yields CSASPTSGGLYEQYF.

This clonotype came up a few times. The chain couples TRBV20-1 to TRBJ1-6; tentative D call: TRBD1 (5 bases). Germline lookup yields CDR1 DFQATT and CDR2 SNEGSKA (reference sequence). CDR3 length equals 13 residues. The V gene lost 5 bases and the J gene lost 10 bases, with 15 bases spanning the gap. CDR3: CSAVRAENSPLHF. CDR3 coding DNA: TGCAGTGCTGTCAGGGCGGAGAACTCACCCCTCCACTTT.

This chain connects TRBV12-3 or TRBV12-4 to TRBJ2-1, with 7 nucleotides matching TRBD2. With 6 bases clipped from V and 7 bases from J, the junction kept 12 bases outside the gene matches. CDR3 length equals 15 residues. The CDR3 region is CASSPTSRIGNEQFF. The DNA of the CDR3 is TGTGCCAGCAGCCCGACTAGCCGCATAGGGAATGAGCAGTTCTTC.

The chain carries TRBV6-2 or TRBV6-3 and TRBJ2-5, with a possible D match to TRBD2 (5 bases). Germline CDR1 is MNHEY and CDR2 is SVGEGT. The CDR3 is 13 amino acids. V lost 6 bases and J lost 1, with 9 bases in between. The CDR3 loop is CASRRTPQETQYF. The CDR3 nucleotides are TGTGCCAGCAGACGGACTCCCCAAGAGACCCAGTACTTC.

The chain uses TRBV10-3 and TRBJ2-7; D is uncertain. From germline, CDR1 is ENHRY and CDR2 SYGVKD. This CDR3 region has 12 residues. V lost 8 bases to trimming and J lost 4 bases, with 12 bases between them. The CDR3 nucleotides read TGTGCCATCGCCCCGTTGGGATACGAGCAGTACTTC. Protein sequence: CAIAPLGYEQYF.

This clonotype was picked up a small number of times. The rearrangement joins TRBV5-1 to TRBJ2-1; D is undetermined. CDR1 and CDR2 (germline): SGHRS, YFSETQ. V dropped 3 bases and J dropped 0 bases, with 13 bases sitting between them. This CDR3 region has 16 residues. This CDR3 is CASSSLYVSSYNEQFF. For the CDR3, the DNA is TGCGCCAGCAGCTCCTTGTATGTAAGCTCCTACAATGAGCAGTTCTTC.

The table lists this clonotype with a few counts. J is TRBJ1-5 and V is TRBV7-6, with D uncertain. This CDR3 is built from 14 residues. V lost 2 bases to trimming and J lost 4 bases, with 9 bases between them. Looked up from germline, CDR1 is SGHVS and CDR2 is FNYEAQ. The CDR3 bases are TGTGCCAGCAGCTTAATAGGCGGGAATCAGCCCCAGCATTTT. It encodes CASSLIGGNQPQHF.